These T cell receptor beta chains were read from a single sample in a study of monozygotic twins with cystic fibrosis. TCRdb's table, derived via immunoSEQ multiplex PCR, lists solely in-frame clones and lacks some. The sample has about 22,000 clones; 95% to 98% are singletons. Sequencing input: blood. These receptor sequences come from a girl aged 10 to 17 with cystic fibrosis. Both conserved end residues are trimmed from each CDR3. The size of a clone is reported for some rows only, either as once, few or many, or as a class for expanded clones.

clone_size: -
j_call: TRBJ2-1
v_call: TRBV7-9
cdr3_aa: ASSLSGRSSYNEQF

clone_size: -
j_call: TRBJ2-7
v_call: TRBV28
cdr3_aa: ASSLLSLNEQY

clone_size: -
j_call: TRBJ2-5
v_call: TRBV19
cdr3_aa: ASRFASGAETQY

clone_size: -
j_call: TRBJ2-1
v_call: TRBV29-1
cdr3_aa: SVPTLTSDHNEQF

clone_size: -
j_call: TRBJ2-3
v_call: TRBV6-5
cdr3_aa: ASSFSIRGGRDTQY

clone_size: -
j_call: TRBJ1-2
v_call: TRBV7-2
cdr3_aa: ASSFDTGTGGYGYT

clone_size: -
j_call: TRBJ2-4
v_call: TRBV2
cdr3_aa: ASSGRENIQY

clone_size: -
j_call: TRBJ2-3
v_call: TRBV5-1
cdr3_aa: ASRPPRGTNTQY

clone_size: -
j_call: TRBJ2-3
v_call: TRBV27
cdr3_aa: ASSLRTGGILQY

clone_size: -
j_call: TRBJ2-2
v_call: TRBV4-3
cdr3_aa: ASSQAYRDTGELF

clone_size: -
j_call: TRBJ2-1
v_call: TRBV2
cdr3_aa: ASRDGLAGGPYNEQF

clone_size: -
j_call: TRBJ2-2
v_call: TRBV7-2
cdr3_aa: ASSTRTSGRNTGELF

clone_size: -
j_call: TRBJ1-2
v_call: TRBV10-3
cdr3_aa: AISELTGWGNYGYT

clone_size: -
j_call: TRBJ2-3
v_call: TRBV20-1
cdr3_aa: SAERTTQY

clone_size: -
j_call: TRBJ1-4
v_call: TRBV2
cdr3_aa: ASSHRPGANEKLF

clone_size: -
j_call: TRBJ2-2
v_call: TRBV27
cdr3_aa: ASSVAGGELF

clone_size: -
j_call: TRBJ2-1
v_call: TRBV7-9
cdr3_aa: VAWSGGGNEQF

clone_size: -
j_call: TRBJ1-2
v_call: TRBV5-1
cdr3_aa: ASSLLGTGLRTNT

clone_size: -
j_call: TRBJ1-1
v_call: TRBV6-5
cdr3_aa: ASSTLGVKNTEAF

clone_size: -
j_call: TRBJ2-3
v_call: TRBV27
cdr3_aa: ASSSGSTDTQY

clone_size: -
j_call: TRBJ1-2
v_call: TRBV9
cdr3_aa: ASSVGGGSHGYT

clone_size: -
j_call: TRBJ1-5
v_call: TRBV5-1
cdr3_aa: ASSRDSNQPQH

clone_size: -
j_call: TRBJ2-7
v_call: TRBV30
cdr3_aa: AWSVGSSLLY

clone_size: -
j_call: TRBJ2-7
v_call: TRBV28
cdr3_aa: ASSLGTHENEQY

clone_size: -
j_call: TRBJ1-2
v_call: TRBV15
cdr3_aa: ATSRDRGYT

clone_size: -
j_call: TRBJ2-4
v_call: TRBV27
cdr3_aa: ASSSGTGGLAKNIQY

clone_size: -
j_call: TRBJ2-1
v_call: TRBV7-2
cdr3_aa: ASSLQVRENNEQF

clone_size: -
j_call: TRBJ2-3
v_call: TRBV7-2
cdr3_aa: ASSLKVTQY

clone_size: -
j_call: TRBJ1-1
v_call: TRBV30
cdr3_aa: AWSPIWGSTNTEAF

clone_size: -
j_call: TRBJ1-4
v_call: TRBV7-3
cdr3_aa: ASSAPGSNNEKLF

clone_size: -
j_call: TRBJ1-2
v_call: TRBV18
cdr3_aa: ASSPDNYGYT

clone_size: -
j_call: TRBJ1-2
v_call: TRBV28
cdr3_aa: ASSSGQGAYGYT

clone_size: -
j_call: TRBJ1-5
v_call: TRBV6-6
cdr3_aa: ASSPTGGNQPQH

clone_size: -
j_call: TRBJ2-1
v_call: TRBV2
cdr3_aa: ASGTSGNYNEQF

clone_size: -
j_call: TRBJ2-7
v_call: TRBV19
cdr3_aa: ASSMAGGSYEQY

clone_size: -
j_call: TRBJ2-7
v_call: TRBV4-3
cdr3_aa: ASSQFIAGVYEQY

clone_size: -
j_call: TRBJ1-1
v_call: TRBV6-5
cdr3_aa: ASSPSGGRTEAF

clone_size: -
j_call: TRBJ1-1
v_call: TRBV9
cdr3_aa: ASSPSPGGGTEAF

clone_size: -
j_call: TRBJ2-1
v_call: TRBV9
cdr3_aa: ASSVVTSGSGEQF

clone_size: few
j_call: TRBJ1-1
v_call: TRBV29-1
cdr3_aa: SARRLNTEAF

clone_size: -
j_call: TRBJ2-1
v_call: TRBV5-1
cdr3_aa: ASSDLAHSYNEQF

clone_size: -
j_call: TRBJ2-7
v_call: TRBV6-6
cdr3_aa: ASASGTGYEQY